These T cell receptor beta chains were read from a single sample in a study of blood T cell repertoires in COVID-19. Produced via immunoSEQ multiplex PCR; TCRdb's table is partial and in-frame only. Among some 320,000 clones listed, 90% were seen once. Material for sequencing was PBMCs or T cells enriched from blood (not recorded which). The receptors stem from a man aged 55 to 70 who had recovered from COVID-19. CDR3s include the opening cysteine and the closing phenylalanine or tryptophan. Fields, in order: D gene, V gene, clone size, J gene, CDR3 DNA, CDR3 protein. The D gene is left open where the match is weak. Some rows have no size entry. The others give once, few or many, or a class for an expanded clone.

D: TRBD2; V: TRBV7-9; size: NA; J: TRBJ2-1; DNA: TGTGCCAGCAGCTTAGAGGGCGGGAGCTCCTACAATGAGCAGTTCTTC; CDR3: CASSLEGGSSYNEQFF
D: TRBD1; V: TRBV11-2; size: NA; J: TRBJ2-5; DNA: TGTGCCAGCAGCCAACAGGGGGTCGGGGAGACCCAGTACTTC; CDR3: CASSQQGVGETQYF
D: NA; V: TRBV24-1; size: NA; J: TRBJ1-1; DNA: TGTGCCACCAGTGACCCCCGGGGGGGTGACACTGAAGCTTTCTTT; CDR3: CATSDPRGGDTEAFF
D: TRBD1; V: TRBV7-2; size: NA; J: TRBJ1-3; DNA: TGTGCCAGCAGGCCGGGACAGGGGGAAAACACCATATATTTT; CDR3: CASRPGQGENTIYF
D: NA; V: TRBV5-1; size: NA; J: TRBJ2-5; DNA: TGCGCCAGCAGCTTGGCCGCCGGGGTAGGGGAGACCCAGTACTTC; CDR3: CASSLAAGVGETQYF
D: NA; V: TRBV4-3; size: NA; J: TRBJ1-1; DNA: TGCGCCAGCAGCCAAGGGCCAGGGTTTGAACCTGAAGCTTTCTTT; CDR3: CASSQGPGFEPEAFF
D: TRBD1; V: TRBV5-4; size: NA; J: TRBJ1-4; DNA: TGTGCCAGCAGCTTGCGGACAGGGGCCGATAATGAAAAACTGTTTTTT; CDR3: CASSLRTGADNEKLFF
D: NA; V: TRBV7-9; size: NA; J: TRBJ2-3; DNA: TGTGCCAGCAGCGAGGAACCGGGAACTAGCAAATCAGATACGCAGTATTTT; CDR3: CASSEEPGTSKSDTQYF
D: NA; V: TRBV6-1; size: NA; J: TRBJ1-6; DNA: TGTGCCAGCAGTGAAGTCGGAGGGAAAAATTCACCCCTCCACTTT; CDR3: CASSEVGGKNSPLHF
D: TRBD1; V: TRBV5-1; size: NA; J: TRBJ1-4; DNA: TGCGCCAGCAGCTTGGGACAGGGACGAGCTGAAAAACTGTTTTTT; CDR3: CASSLGQGRAEKLFF
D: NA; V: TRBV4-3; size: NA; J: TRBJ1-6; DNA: TGCGCCAGCAGCCAAGACAGGGGCATGGCAGGCCCCCTCCACTTT; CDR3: CASSQDRGMAGPLHF
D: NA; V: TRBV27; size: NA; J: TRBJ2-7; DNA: TGTGCCAGCAGACCCAGGAGAAATGAGGGTTACGAGCAGTACTTC; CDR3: CASRPRRNEGYEQYF
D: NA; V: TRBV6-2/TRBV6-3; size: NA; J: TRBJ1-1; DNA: TGTGCCAGCAGTTACTCGATTTTACAGGACACTGAAGCTTTCTTT; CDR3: CASSYSILQDTEAFF
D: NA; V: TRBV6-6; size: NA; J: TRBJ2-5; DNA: TGTGCCAGCAGTTACGCAATTGACAGAATCCAAGAGACCCAGTACTTC; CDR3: CASSYAIDRIQETQYF
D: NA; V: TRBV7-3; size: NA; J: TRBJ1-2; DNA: TGTGCCAGCAGCCCCTGCTATGGCTACACCTTC; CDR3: CASSPCYGYTF
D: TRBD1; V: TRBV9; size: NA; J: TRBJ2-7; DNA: TGTGCCAGCAGCCCGACCGGGACAGGGGCCTACGAGCAGTACTTC; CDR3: CASSPTGTGAYEQYF
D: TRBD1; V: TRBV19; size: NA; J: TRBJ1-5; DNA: TGTGCCAGTAGCCCCCTGGATTTGTGGACAGGGAATAATCAGCCCCAGCATTTT; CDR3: CASSPLDLWTGNNQPQHF
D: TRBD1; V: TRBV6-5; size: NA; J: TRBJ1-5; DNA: TGTGCCAGCAGTCCAACAGGGGTAAGTCAGCCCCAGCATTTT; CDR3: CASSPTGVSQPQHF
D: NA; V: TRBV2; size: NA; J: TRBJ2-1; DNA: TGTGCCAGCAGTGAAGCGCTTTTTTTGGGGCAGGGAAACTACAATGAGCAGTTCTTC; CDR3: CASSEALFLGQGNYNEQFF
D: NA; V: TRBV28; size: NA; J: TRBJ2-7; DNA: TGTGCCAGCAGTTTTCGGGAGTCCTACGAGCAGTACTTC; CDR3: CASSFRESYEQYF
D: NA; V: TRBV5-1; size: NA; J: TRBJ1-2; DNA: TGCGCCAGCAGCCAAGGAGGACAGAACTATGGCTACACCTTC; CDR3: CASSQGGQNYGYTF
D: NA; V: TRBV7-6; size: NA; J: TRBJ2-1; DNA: TGTGCCAGCAGCTTAGTAGGGACACTCAGCAATGAGCAGTTCTTC; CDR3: CASSLVGTLSNEQFF
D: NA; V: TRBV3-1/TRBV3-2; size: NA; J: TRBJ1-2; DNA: TGTGCCAGCAGCCGCAGGGGAAGCTATGGCTACACCTTC; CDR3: CASSRRGSYGYTF
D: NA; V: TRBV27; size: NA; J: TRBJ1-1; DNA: TGTGCCAGCAGATCCGCCGGTCGGTTGAACACTGAAGCTTTCTTT; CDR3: CASRSAGRLNTEAFF
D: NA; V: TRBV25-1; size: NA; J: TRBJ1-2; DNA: TGTGCCAGCAGTGAAATAACTAACTATGGCTACACCTTC; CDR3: CASSEITNYGYTF
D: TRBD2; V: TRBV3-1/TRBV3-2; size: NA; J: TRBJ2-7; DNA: TGTGCCAGCAGCCCCTGGACTAGCGGGAACTTCTACGAGCAGTACTTC; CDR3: CASSPWTSGNFYEQYF
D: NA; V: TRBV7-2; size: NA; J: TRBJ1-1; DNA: TGTGCCAGCAGCCCGCCAGAGGCCCCTTTGAACACTGAAGCTTTCTTT; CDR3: CASSPPEAPLNTEAFF
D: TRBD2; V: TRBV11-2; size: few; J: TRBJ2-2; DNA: TGTGCCAGCGGAACGGGGGGACCCGGGGAGCTGTTTTTT; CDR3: CASGTGGPGELFF
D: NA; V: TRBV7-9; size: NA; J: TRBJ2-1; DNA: TGTGCCAGCAGCTCGGCGGGTGAGCAGTTCTTC; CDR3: CASSSAGEQFF
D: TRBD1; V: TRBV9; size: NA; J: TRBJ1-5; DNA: TGTGCCAGCAGCCAGTCTCCCGGGACAGAGGGGCCCCAGCATTTT; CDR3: CASSQSPGTEGPQHF
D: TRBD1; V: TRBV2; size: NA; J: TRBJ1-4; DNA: TGTGCCAGCAGTGAACAGGGACAGGGGATTGAAAAACTGTTTTTT; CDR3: CASSEQGQGIEKLFF
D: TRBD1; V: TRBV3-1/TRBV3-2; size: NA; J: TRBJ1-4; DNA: TGTGCCAGCAGCCAAATGACAGGGGGCTATGAAAAACTGTTTTTT; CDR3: CASSQMTGGYEKLFF
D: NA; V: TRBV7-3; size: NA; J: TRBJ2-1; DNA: TGTGCCAGCAGCCTAGAAGACAGGAACAATGAGCAGTTCTTC; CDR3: CASSLEDRNNEQFF
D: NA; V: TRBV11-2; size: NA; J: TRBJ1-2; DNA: TGTGCCAGCAGCCCCGGCGGGGGGGCCGGCACCTTC; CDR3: CASSPGGGAGTF
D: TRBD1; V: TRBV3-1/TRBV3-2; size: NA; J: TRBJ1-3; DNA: TGTGCCAGCACCTTTATAGGACAGGGTGGTGGAAACACCATATATTTT; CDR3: CASTFIGQGGGNTIYF
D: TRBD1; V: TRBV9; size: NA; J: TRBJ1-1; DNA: TGTGCCAGCAGCGCCGGGACAGTGAACACTGAAGCTTTCTTT; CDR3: CASSAGTVNTEAFF
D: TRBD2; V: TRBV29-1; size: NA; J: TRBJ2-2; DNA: TGCAGCGTTGAAGGAGGGAGTAGCGGGGCCTGGGGCGGGGAGCTGTTTTTT; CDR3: CSVEGGSSGAWGGELFF
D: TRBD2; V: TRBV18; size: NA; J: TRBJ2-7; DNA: TGTGCCAGCTCAGCGCGGGGGTTCTGGGGGTACGAGCAGTACTTC; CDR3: CASSARGFWGYEQYF
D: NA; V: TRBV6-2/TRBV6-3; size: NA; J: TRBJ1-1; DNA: TGTGCCAGCAGTCGACATGGGGCGGAGAACACTGAAGCTTTCTTT; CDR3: CASSRHGAENTEAFF
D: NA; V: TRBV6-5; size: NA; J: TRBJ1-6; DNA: TGTGCCAGCAGAATGACCAGGGCTAATAATTCACCCCTCCACTTT; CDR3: CASRMTRANNSPLHF
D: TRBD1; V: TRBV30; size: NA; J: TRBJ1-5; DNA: TGTGCCTGGAGTCCAGGGACAGCGAAGCCCCAGCATTTT; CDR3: CAWSPGTAKPQHF
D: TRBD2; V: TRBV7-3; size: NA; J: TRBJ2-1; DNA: TGTGCCAGCAGCCCCCAACTAGCGGGAGTGGGTGAGCAGTTCTTC; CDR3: CASSPQLAGVGEQFF
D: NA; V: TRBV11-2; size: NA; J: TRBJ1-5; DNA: TGTGCCAGCAGCTTAGCACGGAGCAATCAGCCCCAGCATTTT; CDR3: CASSLARSNQPQHF
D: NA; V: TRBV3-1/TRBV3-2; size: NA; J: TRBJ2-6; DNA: TGTGCCAGCAGCCTGGGGGGGCCGGGGGCCAACGTCCTGACTTTC; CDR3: CASSLGGPGANVLTF
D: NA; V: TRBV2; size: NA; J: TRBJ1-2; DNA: TGTGCCAGCAGTTGTGGCAAAGTTAACTATGGCTACACCTTC; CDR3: CASSCGKVNYGYTF
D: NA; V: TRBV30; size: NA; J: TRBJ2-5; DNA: TGTGCCTGGAGGGAACAGGGCGCGGGGGACCAAGAGACCCAGTACTTC; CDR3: CAWREQGAGDQETQYF
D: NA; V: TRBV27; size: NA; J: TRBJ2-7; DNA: TGTGCCAGCAGTTTATCCCAGGGCCACGAGCAGTACTTC; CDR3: CASSLSQGHEQYF
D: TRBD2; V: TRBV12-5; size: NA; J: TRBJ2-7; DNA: TGTGCTAGTGGTTTGGAGCGGGGGCGATCCTACGAGCAGTACTTC; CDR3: CASGLERGRSYEQYF
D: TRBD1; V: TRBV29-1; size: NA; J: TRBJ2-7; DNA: TGCAGCGTTTCTCCCGGGACAGGGGCCTACGAGCAGTACTTC; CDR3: CSVSPGTGAYEQYF
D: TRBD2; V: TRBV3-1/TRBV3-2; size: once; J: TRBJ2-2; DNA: TGTGCCAGCAGCCGGACTAGCGGGCTTGCTGGCACCGGGGAGCTGTTTTTT; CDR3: CASSRTSGLAGTGELFF
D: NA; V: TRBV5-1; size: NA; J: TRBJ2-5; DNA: TGCGCCAGCAGCTCGTACACCCAAGAGACCCAGTACTTC; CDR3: CASSSYTQETQYF
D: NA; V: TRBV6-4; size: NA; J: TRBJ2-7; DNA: TGTGCCAGCAGTGACATGACACCCGAGCAGTACTTC; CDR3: CASSDMTPEQYF
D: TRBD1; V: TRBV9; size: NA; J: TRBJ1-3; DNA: TGTGCCAGCAGCGTAAGGGACAGGGGAAACACCATATATTTT; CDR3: CASSVRDRGNTIYF
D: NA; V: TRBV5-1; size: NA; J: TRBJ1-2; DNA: TGCGCCAGCAGCCCCTCCCCGGAGGGGAATGGCTACACCTTC; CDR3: CASSPSPEGNGYTF
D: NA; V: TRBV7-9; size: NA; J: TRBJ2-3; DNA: TGTGCCAGCAGCCCCTCGGCGGGGCCTTTGGATACGCAGTATTTT; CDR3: CASSPSAGPLDTQYF
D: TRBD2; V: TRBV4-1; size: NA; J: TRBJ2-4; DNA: TGCGCCAGCAGCCAATCGTCTGCGGGGGGGCAGTGGAACATTCAGTACTTC; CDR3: CASSQSSAGGQWNIQYF
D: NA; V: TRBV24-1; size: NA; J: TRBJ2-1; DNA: TGTGCCACCAGTGACGTCGACAGCTACAATGAGCAGTTCTTC; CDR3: CATSDVDSYNEQFF
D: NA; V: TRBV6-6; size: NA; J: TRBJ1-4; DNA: TGTGCCAGCTCACGGGACACGGGATACGAAAAACTGTTTTTT; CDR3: CASSRDTGYEKLFF
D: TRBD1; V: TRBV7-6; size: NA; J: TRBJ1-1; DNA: TGTGCCAGCAGCTGGACAGGGTTGAACACTGAAGCTTTCTTT; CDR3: CASSWTGLNTEAFF